This T cell receptor beta chain derives from a study of T cells in Graves' hyperthyroidism and ophthalmopathy. Study-wide findings and caveats: The model foresaw ophthalmopathy a median around 6 months prior to onset. Blood also carried most thyroid clonotypes expanded above 0.001.

This clonotype was found a few times. The antigen is undetermined. RNA transcripts served as the template for amplifying TCR beta CDR3 regions. Carried out on the TCR CDR3, a first-round RT-PCR used the HTBI primer set. One entry per CDR3 protein results from TCRdb running MiXCR on the multiplex PCR reads. The profile shows hundreds of thousands of distinct CDR3 sequences, less than 45% of them singletons. Germline V gene lookup returns CDR1 SGHTA and CDR2 FQGTGA. Trimming cost V 3 bases and J 3 bases, with 8 bases left between them. The CDR3 contains 13 residues. Uncontrolled infection, other autoimmune disease, pregnancy or lactation excluded patients.

The V and J genes are TRBV7-3 and TRBJ1-1; D remains ambiguous. The sample consisted of peripheral blood or thyroid tissue (not recorded which). This receptor was identified in an adult man with Graves' disease, either hyperthyroidism or ophthalmopathy (not recorded which). This CDR3 is CASSFVRDTEAFF. In nucleotides, the CDR3 is TGTGCCAGCAGCTTTGTAAGGGACACTGAAGCTTTCTTT.